The 11 T cell receptor beta chains listed next were all sequenced from one sample in a study of shared clonotypes between healthy human individuals. Only in-frame clones appear in the TCRdb table, and some are missing; sequencing was by immunoSEQ multiplex PCR. The profile covers fewer than 3 million clones, with under 95% appearing a single time and approximately 0.41% taken by the ten largest. Material for sequencing was naive CD4+ T cells from PBMCs. Subset noted: CD45RA+ positively selected. These TCRs come from a man aged 18 to 35 in good health. Some clones in this sample may be carry-over from other donors' samples.

CDR3 sequence: CASSAGIQPQHF. The CDR3 DNA reads as TGTGCCAGCAGTGCGGGAATTCAGCCCCAGCATTTT. The chain is built from TRBV28 and TRBJ1-5, with D hard to call. This CDR3 has 12 amino acids. Germline CDR1 and CDR2: MDHEN and SYDVKM. Trimming pared 5 bases from V and 6 bases from J, leaving 8 bases between.

As concerns this clone: Other DNA sequences in the same sample also yield this CDR3. The genes are TRBV7-9 and TRBJ2-7, with 7 bases lining up with TRBD1. Losses at the gene ends were 2 bases for V and 2 bases for J; bases not matched to a gene: 6. The V gene's germline CDR1 is SEHNR and CDR2 FQNEAQ (reference sequence). There are 15 residues in the CDR3. CDR3 DNA sequence: TGTGCCAGCAGCTTACCCGGCCAGGGGGCCTACGAGCAGTACTTC. Amino acid sequence: CASSLPGQGAYEQYF.

CDR3 protein: CASSPLTSRGQPQHF. CDR3 nucleotides: TGTGCCAGCAGTCCCCTGACGAGCCGAGGTCAGCCCCAGCATTTT. The chain has TRBV28 and TRBJ1-5, with D unclear. Germline V gene data show CDR1 as MDHEN and CDR2 as SYDVKM. V was trimmed by 5 bases and J by 6 bases, leaving 17 bases between them. This CDR3 is built from 15 residues.

The chain joins TRBV7-8 to TRBJ2-5; D might be TRBD2 (7 bases). The CDR3 runs 16 residues. CDR1 is SGHVS and CDR2 is FQNEAQ in the germline V gene. V was clipped by 6 bases and J by 5 bases, with 22 bases between them. For the CDR3, the DNA is TGTGCCAGCAGGCCCATTTTGGGGGCCGGGGGGGAGACCCAGTACTTC. Its protein product is CASRPILGAGGETQYF.

The chain employs TRBV29-1 and TRBJ2-1; D might be TRBD2 (6 bases). Germline V gene lookup returns CDR1 SQVTM and CDR2 ANQGSEA. This CDR3 is built from 15 residues. V lost 6 bases and J lost 0, with 15 bases in between. CDR3 DNA sequence: TGCAGCGTGGGGGGAATGGAGAGCTCCTACAATGAGCAGTTCTTC. Protein product: CSVGGMESSYNEQFF.

Only one count was recorded for this clone. J is TRBJ2-7 and V is TRBV4-1; 8 bases align to TRBD1. The CDR3 extends over 18 amino acids. CDR1 MGHRA and CDR2 YSYEKL come from the germline V gene. The V and J ends lost 1 base and 5 bases, in that order; junction bases with no gene match: 16. The CDR3 DNA is TGCGCCAGCAGCCAAGGGGCGGCCAGGGGGCATTGGTCTAACGAGCAGTACTTC. Protein sequence: CASSQGAARGHWSNEQYF.

The chain recombines TRBV14 with TRBJ2-7; D call uncertain. Germline V gives CDR1 SGHDN, CDR2 FVKESK. The CDR3 length is 15 residues. V lost 1 base, J lost 0 bases, and 10 bases lay in between. CDR3 DNA sequence: TGTGCCAGCAGCCAAGTACGTGGCAGCTCCTACGAGCAGTACTTC. Encoded protein: CASSQVRGSSYEQYF. Supplemented by reference TRBV14 and TRBJ2-7, the full variable domain reads EAGVTQFPSHSVIEKGQTVTLRCDPISGHDNLYWYRRVMGKEIKFLLHFVKESKQDESGMPNNRFLAERTGGTYSTLKVQPAELEDSGVYFCASSQVRGSSYEQYFGPGTRLTVT.

The chain carries TRBV7-6 and TRBJ1-1; 10 bases match TRBD1. J gave up 5 bases and V 4 bases, and 10 bases lay outside the gene matches. The CDR3 has 16 amino acids. Germline V gene data show CDR1 as SGHVS and CDR2 as FNYEAQ. The CDR3 loop is CASSSGQGFLGTEAFF. In DNA, the CDR3 is TGTGCCAGCAGCTCGGGACAGGGGTTTTTAGGGACTGAAGCTTTCTTT.

V is TRBV27 and J is TRBJ2-2; the D gene is possibly TRBD1 (6 bases). The CDR3 sequence is 15 residues long. V lost 3 bases, J lost 7 bases, and 15 bases lay in between. In germline, CDR1 is MNHEY, CDR2 SMNVEV (reference sequence). The CDR3 protein is CASSFGQGIDGELFF. CDR3 in DNA: TGTGCCAGCAGTTTTGGGCAGGGGATCGACGGGGAGCTGTTTTTT.

A single count supports this clone. The chain combines TRBV15 with TRBJ2-1; D is unresolved. In germline, CDR1 is LNHNV, CDR2 YYDKDF (reference sequence). The CDR3 totals 16 residues. V shed 3 bases and J shed 4 bases, with 16 bases lying between them. The CDR3: CATSRALSAVYNEQFF. In nucleotides, the CDR3 is TGTGCCACCAGCAGGGCTCTCAGTGCAGTATACAATGAGCAGTTCTTC.

The rearrangement joins TRBV5-4 to TRBJ2-5, with TRBD2 matching over 11 bases. J was trimmed by 4 bases and V by 4 bases; bases with no gene match: 9. This CDR3 is 16 amino acids long. Per the germline V gene, CDR1 is SGHNT and CDR2 is YYREEE (reference sequence). The CDR3 DNA reads as TGTGCCAGCAGCCGAACTAGCGGGAGAGGGGGAGAGACCCAGTACTTC. Protein: CASSRTSGRGGETQYF.